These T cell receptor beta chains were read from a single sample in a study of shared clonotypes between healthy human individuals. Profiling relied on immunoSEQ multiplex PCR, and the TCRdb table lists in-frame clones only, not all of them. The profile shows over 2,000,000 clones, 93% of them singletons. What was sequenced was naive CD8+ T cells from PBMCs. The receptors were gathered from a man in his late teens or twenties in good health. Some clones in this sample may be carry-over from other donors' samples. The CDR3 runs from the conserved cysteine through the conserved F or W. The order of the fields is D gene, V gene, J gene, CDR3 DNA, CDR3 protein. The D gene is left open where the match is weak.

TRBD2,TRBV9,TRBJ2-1,TGTGCCAGCAGCACCCCGACTAGCGGGAGGGCCGTCTGGGATGAGCAGTTCTTC,CASSTPTSGRAVWDEQFF
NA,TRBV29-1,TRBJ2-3,TGCAGCGTTGAAGGGCGGTCCGACACAGATACGCAGTATTTT,CSVEGRSDTDTQYF
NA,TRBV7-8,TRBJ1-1,TGTGCCAGCAGGCGACTGGTCGTCCTCAGAGAAGCTTTCTTT,CASRRLVVLREAFF
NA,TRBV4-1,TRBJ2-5,TGCGCCAGCAGCAGACACCTCAGGGACAGGGTCAGCGGGGGCCAAGAGACCCAGTACTTC,CASSRHLRDRVSGGQETQYF
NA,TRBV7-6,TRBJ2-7,TGTGCCAGCAGGTTAGAGGCTAGCGAGACCTACGAGCAGTACTTC,CASRLEASETYEQYF
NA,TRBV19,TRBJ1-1,TGTGCCAGTATTATATCGGCACTCGGGGGCACTGAAGCTTTCTTT,CASIISALGGTEAFF
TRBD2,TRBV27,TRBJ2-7,TGTGCCAGCAGTCCTGGACTAGCGGGAGTCTACGAGCAGTACTTC,CASSPGLAGVYEQYF
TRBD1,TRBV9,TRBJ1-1,TGTGCCAGCAGCGTGGGACAGGGCGGAGGGACTGAAGCTTTCTTT,CASSVGQGGGTEAFF
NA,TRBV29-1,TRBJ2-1,TGCAGCGTCAGATGGGGTTCCTACAATGAGCAGTTCTTC,CSVRWGSYNEQFF
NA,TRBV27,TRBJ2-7,TGTGCCAGCAGTCCTTCAACCGGACAGTTTACCTACGAGCAGTACTTC,CASSPSTGQFTYEQYF
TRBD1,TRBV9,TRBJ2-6,TGTGCCAGCAGCGCCCGACAGGGGCCCTATGCCAACGTCCTGACTTTC,CASSARQGPYANVLTF
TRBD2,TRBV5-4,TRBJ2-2,TGTGCCAGCAGCCGGGGGGTGGCTAGCGGGTCTACCGGGGAGCTGTTTTTT,CASSRGVASGSTGELFF
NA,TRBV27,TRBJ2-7,TGTGCCAGCAGTTTATATTTAGGTTCCGAGCAGTACTTC,CASSLYLGSEQYF
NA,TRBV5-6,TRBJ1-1,TGTGCCAGCAGCTTGACGGTTGACTGGACTGAAGCTTTCTTT,CASSLTVDWTEAFF
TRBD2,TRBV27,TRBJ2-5,TGTGCCAGCAGCGATACTAGCGGCCCAGGGTGGGAGACCCAGTACTTC,CASSDTSGPGWETQYF
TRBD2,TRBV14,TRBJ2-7,TGTGCCAGCAGCCAAATACTATCCGGGACTAGCGGATACGAGCAGTACTTC,CASSQILSGTSGYEQYF